This TCR beta chain was documented in a study of T-cell memory formation after mild COVID-19. Study-wide context: TCR clusters were mostly donor specific. Study-level points and caveats: Several responding clones turned up in pre-infection memory, indicating that cross-reactive memory may have taken part. SARS-CoV-2 specificity was not confirmed for second-wave clones peaking on day 37.

Between the trimmed V and J ends, which lost 1 base and 3 bases, there was a span of 9 bases. This CDR3 has 14 amino acids. From germline, CDR1 is SGHRS and CDR2 YFSETQ. TCRdb used MiXCR to reprocess the 5' RACE reads, holding one entry per CDR3 protein. In the table there are about 560,000 distinct CDR3 sequences, around 17% of which are singletons. This clonotype was seen many times. Its antigen remains unknown. The receptor comes from an adult woman who had mild COVID-19 (a few samples of this study predate the infection). Cell type and time point are not known. The specimen sequenced was PBMCs or a T cell subset sorted from them (not recorded which). The chain has TRBV5-1 and TRBJ2-3; the D is unclear. The CDR3: CASSLRGLTDTQYF. The CDR3 region has the DNA TGCGCCAGCAGCTTGCGTGGGTTGACAGATACGCAGTATTTT.